The clone carrying this T cell receptor (beta chain) was found a few times. Antigen specificity is unknown. V shed 4 bases and J 2 bases; nucleotides not matched to a gene: 9. The CDR3 length is 16 residues. The germline CDR1 and CDR2 sequences are LGHNA and YNFKEQ. The data originate from a study of vaccination and CD4 T cells after COVID-19. Study at large: Six men and four women formed the convalescents, two being Hispanic. Sampling that followed vaccination took place a median about 75 days after dose two, within a range of 14 to 241. Researchers treated control cultures with a CEFX pool, an HIV-1 Nef pool, or no peptide.

Cultured CD4+ T cells had their DNA profiled by the Oncomine TCR Beta short-read assay. TCRdb itself ran the PCR reads through MiXCR, one entry per CDR3 protein. The sample consists of some 20,000 distinct CDR3 sequences, approximately 61% of them appearing once. The treatment denotes: approximately nine-day PBMC culture with coronavirus spike peptide pools or control peptides (ViraFEST assay). Patients returned positive PCR results between March and December 2020, earlier than US Alpha, Beta and Delta variants. What was sequenced was CD4+ T cells from blood, cultured in vitro. This sequence joins TRBV4-2 and TRBJ1-2, with TRBD1 matching 8 bases. This TCR derives from a human donor who had recovered from COVID-19. In nucleotides, the CDR3 is TGTGCCAGCAGCCGCGACAGGGGCCAAACGAACTATGGCTACACCTTC. The encoded protein is CASSRDRGQTNYGYTF.